The 23 T cell receptor beta chains below were found in one sample sequenced in a study of CD8+ T cells in alopecia areata. cDNA prepared by RNA extraction and subsequent reverse transcription served as the template for sequencing. The data were produced by immunoSEQ multiplex PCR, yet TCRdb's version contains in-frame clones alone and is incomplete. The repertoire holds some 110,000 clones, over 60% seen once, with approximately 3% in the top ten. What was sequenced was CD4+ T cells sorted from blood. The source of these receptors is a human donor in good health.

This clone has a single count. This chain connects TRBV29-1 to TRBJ2-7; D uncertain. V was cut by 4 bases and J by 6 bases, with 10 bases left in between. Per germline, CDR1 SQVTM and CDR2 ANQGSEA. This CDR3 spans 11 amino acids. The CDR3 spells CSVGRGIEQYF. Here the CDR3 DNA reads TGCAGCGTTGGGCGTGGGATCGAGCAGTACTTC.

The chain uses TRBV6-5 and TRBJ2-3; the match to TRBD1 covers 8 bases. V trimming: 7 bases; J trimming: 5 bases; junction bases outside the gene matches: 2. CDR1 is MNHEY, CDR2 SVGAGI, per germline. This CDR3 has 12 amino acids. CDR3 amino acids: CASNTGGDTQYF. The CDR3 DNA follows: TGTGCCAGCAATACAGGGGGAGATACGCAGTATTTT.

The rearrangement joins TRBV19 to TRBJ2-4; the D gene is possibly TRBD1 (6 bases). Germline V gene data show CDR1 as LNHDA and CDR2 as SQIVND (reference sequence). The CDR3 spans 15 residues. Between the trimmed V and J ends, which lost 5 bases and 5 bases, there was a span of 16 bases. CDR3 sequence reads: CASSSQGLGENIQYF. DNA for the CDR3: TGTGCCAGTAGTTCGCAGGGGTTAGGGGAAAACATTCAGTACTTC. The full variable domain, in which reference TRBV19 and TRBJ2-4 provide the parts outside the CDR3, is DGGITQSPKYLFRKEGQNVTLSCEQNLNHDAMYWYRQDPGQGLRLIYYSQIVNDFQKGDIAEGYSVSREKKESFPLTVTSAQKNPTAFYLCASSSQGLGENIQYFGAGTRLSVL.

In its sample, this clone was seen a few times. The J gene is TRBJ2-2, the V gene TRBV7-3, with D perhaps matching TRBD1 (5 bases). The CDR3 extends over 14 amino acids. Germline assignment: CDR1 SGHTA and CDR2 FQGTGA. Trimming took 5 bases from V and 6 from J, leaving 13 bases between them. The CDR3 coding sequence is TGTGCCAGCAGCCCCCCCAGGGCGCCCGGGGAGCTGTTTTTT. Protein: CASSPPRAPGELFF.

V is TRBV7-2 and J is TRBJ2-6; 8 nucleotides line up with TRBD1. The germline CDR1 and CDR2 sequences are SGHTA and FQGNSA. The CDR3 consists of 16 residues. The V and J ends lost 6 bases and 4 bases, in that order; junction bases with no gene match: 8. CDR3 DNA: TGTGCCAGCAGTTACCAGGGGGCGGGAGGGGCCAACGTCCTGACTTTC. Translated, it gives CASSYQGAGGANVLTF.

This clone was seen only a few times. V and J are TRBV9 and TRBJ2-7, with 8 bases lining up with TRBD1. Germline lookup yields CDR1 SGDLS and CDR2 YYNGEE. V gave up 3 bases and J gave up 1 base; unmatched junction bases: 9. The CDR3 has 16 amino acids. The CDR3 nucleotides are TGTGCCAGCAGCGCGGCGGGGACAGGTGGTTCCTACGAGCAGTACTTC. Translated: CASSAAGTGGSYEQYF. Combining the CDR3 with reference TRBV9 and TRBJ2-7 gives the whole variable domain DSGVTQTPKHLITATGQRVTLRCSPRSGDLSVYWYQQSLDQGLQFLIQYYNGEERAKGNILERFSAQQFPDLHSELNLSSLELGDSALYFCASSAAGTGGSYEQYFGPGTRLTVT.

The chain links TRBV27 to TRBJ1-5, with a weak D call TRBD1 (5 bases). From germline, CDR1 is MNHEY and CDR2 SMNVEV (reference sequence). The CDR3 totals 14 residues. V shed 0 bases and J shed 7 bases, with 10 bases lying between them. The CDR3 reads CASSLSGVGQPQHF. CDR3 DNA: TGTGCCAGCAGTTTATCGGGGGTGGGCCAGCCCCAGCATTTT.

The CDR3 bases are TGCGCCAGCAGCCAAACTTTAAGGACTAACCGACTGGAAGATACGCAGTATTTT. It codes for CASSQTLRTNRLEDTQYF. The chain links TRBV4-1 to TRBJ2-3; a possible D gene is TRBD2 (6 bases). The CDR3 is 18 residues long. Trimming took off 2 bases at V and 5 bases at J, with 23 bases between the two ends. CDR1 and CDR2 (germline): MGHRA, YSYEKL.

This clone was seen a few times. The chain couples TRBV6-5 to TRBJ2-7, with D possibly matching TRBD2 (6 bases). The CDR3 has 14 residues. Germline V CDR1 and CDR2: MNHEY, SVGAGI. V lost 7 bases and J 7 bases, leaving 20 bases between the germline ends. Here the CDR3 reads CASNAGGSGGEQYF. The CDR3 bases are TGTGCCAGCAACGCCGGGGGTTCTGGAGGTGAGCAGTACTTC.

V is TRBV10-3 and J is TRBJ2-3; the match to TRBD2 covers 8 bases. The CDR3 contains 16 residues. Trimming at V came to 7 bases and at J to 6 bases, leaving 15 bases not matched to a gene. Germline CDR1 ENHRY, CDR2 SYGVKD. The CDR3 region is CAINTGGAGGMDTQYF. In nucleotides, the CDR3 is TGTGCCATCAACACCGGGGGGGCCGGCGGTATGGATACGCAGTATTTT.

Only a few counts were recorded for this clone. The V and J genes are TRBV7-8 and TRBJ2-4; tentatively, D is TRBD2 (6 bases). This CDR3 comprises 14 residues. The V end was cut by 2 bases, the J end by 3 bases, with 8 bases between. Germline CDR1 is SGHVS and CDR2 is FQNEAQ. The CDR3: CASSLQGGKNIQYF. The CDR3 DNA follows: TGTGCCAGCAGCTTACAGGGAGGCAAAAACATTCAGTACTTC.

DNA of the CDR3: TGTGCCAGCAGTTTCTCCGGGACAGGGGTCTACGAGCAGTACTTC. It encodes CASSFSGTGVYEQYF. V usage is TRBV6-5 and J usage is TRBJ2-7, with 10 nucleotides matching TRBD1. The CDR3 sequence is 15 residues long. The V gene's germline CDR1 is MNHEY and CDR2 SVGAGI. The V gene end was trimmed by 4 bases and the J gene end by 3 bases; junction bases not matched to a gene: 6.

The table lists this clone with a few counts. This chain connects TRBV29-1 to TRBJ1-3; TRBD1 agrees at 9 bases. The germline V gene has CDR1 SQVTM and CDR2 ANQGSEA. Trimming took 6 bases from V and 0 from J; bases not matched to a gene: 6. The CDR3 spans 15 residues. For the CDR3, the DNA is TGCAGCGTCGGACAGGGGTTTAGCTCTGGAAACACCATATATTTT. The encoded protein is CSVGQGFSSGNTIYF.

This clone was seen repeatedly, ten times or more. The chain has TRBV30 and TRBJ2-5, with D possibly TRBD1 on 6 matching bases. This CDR3 region has 12 residues. The germline V gene has CDR1 GTSNPN and CDR2 SVGIG (reference sequence). V was trimmed by 2 bases and J by 3 bases, leaving 7 bases between them. CDR3 coding DNA: TGTGCCTGGAGTTACAGGGAAGAGACCCAGTACTTC. Amino acids: CAWSYREETQYF.

Comment on this clone: The junction and the germline gene differ at one end; a read error may be behind it. The chain carries TRBV15 and TRBJ2-3, with D hard to call. Germline CDR1 is LNHNV and CDR2 is YYDKDF (reference sequence). The CDR3 spans 12 residues. The CDR3 here is CATSRATDMQYF. The CDR3, as DNA: TGTGCCACCAGCAGAGCCACAGATATGCAGTATTTT.

The chain recombines TRBV29-1 with TRBJ2-5; D is unresolved. Germline values: CDR1 SQVTM, CDR2 ANQGSEA. V lost 4 bases and J 2 bases, leaving 8 bases between the germline ends. This CDR3 spans 12 amino acids. The CDR3 bases are TGCAGCGTTGTGAGGCAGCAAGAGACCCAGTACTTC. Amino acids: CSVVRQQETQYF.

This clone was seen a handful of times. The same CDR3 arises from other DNA sequences in this sample as well. The chain combines TRBV29-1 with TRBJ1-1; D unclear. The CDR3 contains 13 residues. Trimming pared 7 bases from V and 3 bases from J, leaving 15 bases between. In germline, CDR1 is SQVTM, CDR2 ANQGSEA. The CDR3 nucleotides are TGCAGCGCTCAGACGGAATCTCACACTGAAGCTTTCTTT. Residues: CSAQTESHTEAFF.

This clone has just a few counts. The chain combines TRBV29-1 with TRBJ1-2, with D possibly TRBD1 on 5 matching bases. V lost 4 bases and J lost 13, with 19 bases in between. The germline V gene has CDR1 SQVTM and CDR2 ANQGSEA. This CDR3 contains 12 residues. DNA for the CDR3: TGCAGCGTTGGTGGGGACGGAGTGGCGGGCACCTTC. Its translation: CSVGGDGVAGTF.

This sequence joins TRBV7-8 and TRBJ1-6, with D perhaps TRBD1 (6 bases). The germline V and J ends were trimmed by 1 base and 2 bases, with 15 bases remaining between them. CDR1 is SGHVS, CDR2 FQNEAQ, per germline. The CDR3 spans 18 residues. The CDR3 DNA is TGTGCCAGCAGCTTAGGGGGGCTCCAACCCGCCTATAATTCACCCCTCCACTTT. Residues: CASSLGGLQPAYNSPLHF.

The genes are TRBV7-2 and TRBJ1-2, with D perhaps TRBD1 (6 bases). This CDR3 region has 14 residues. V was pared by 1 base and J by 4 bases, with 10 bases between. Germline lookup yields CDR1 SGHTA and CDR2 FQGNSA. The CDR3 region has the DNA TGTGCCAGCAGCTTAGAGTGGACAGCCTATGGCTACACCTTC. It encodes CASSLEWTAYGYTF. Filled out from reference TRBV7-2 and TRBJ1-2, the complete variable domain reads GAGVSQSPSNKVTEKGKDVELRCDPISGHTALYWYRQSLGQGLEFLIYFQGNSAPDKSGLPSDRFSAERTGGSVSTLTIQRTQQEDSAVYLCASSLEWTAYGYTFGSGTRLTVV.

This sequence joins TRBV30 and TRBJ1-4; D might be TRBD1 (5 bases). Deletions cut 3 bases from V and 8 bases from J, with 19 bases between. The CDR3 contains 15 residues. CDR1 GTSNPN and CDR2 SVGIG come from the germline V gene (reference sequence). Here the CDR3 DNA reads TGTGCCTGGAGCTCCGGGACGTCTGATGGGGAAAAACTGTTTTTT. Translating it yields CAWSSGTSDGEKLFF.

The chain has TRBV25-1 and TRBJ2-3; D may correspond to TRBD1 or TRBD2 (6 bases each). With 5 bases removed from V and 3 bases from J, the gap between germline ends came to 12 bases. Per germline, CDR1 MGHDK and CDR2 SYGVNS. The CDR3 sequence is 14 residues long. CDR3 protein: CASSIQGGTDTQYF. CDR3 coding DNA: TGTGCCAGCAGTATACAGGGAGGAACAGATACGCAGTATTTT.

J is TRBJ1-2 and V is TRBV30; D unclear. This CDR3 is 13 amino acids long. V dropped 5 bases and J dropped 2 bases, with 12 bases sitting between them. Germline V CDR1 and CDR2: GTSNPN, SVGIG (reference sequence). CDR3 bases: TGTGCCTGGCGCCGTGATCTAAACTATGGCTACACCTTC. It codes for CAWRRDLNYGYTF.